What follows are 4 T cell receptor beta chains derived from one specimen sequenced in a study of blood T cell repertoires in COVID-19. Some clones are missing from TCRdb's copy, which holds only in-frame ones; the method was immunoSEQ multiplex PCR. This table holds roughly 350,000 clones, roughly 90% found once. Source material: PBMCs or T cells enriched from blood (not recorded which). These receptors were obtained from a woman younger than 45 who had recovered from COVID-19.

In this sample, this clone turned up once. This chain joins TRBV6-2 or TRBV6-3 and TRBJ2-7, with 7 bases that match TRBD1. This CDR3 comprises 14 residues. Trimming removed 2 bases from V and 2 bases from J; junction bases left unmatched: 3. Germline CDR1 and CDR2: MNHEY and SVGEGT. The CDR3 spells CASSYTTGTYEQYF. DNA of the CDR3: TGTGCCAGCAGTTACACGACAGGGACCTACGAGCAGTACTTC.

J is TRBJ1-2 and V is TRBV30, with D unclear. The ends were cut back, 2 bases at V and 0 bases at J, with 16 bases in the middle. CDR1 and CDR2 (germline): GTSNPN, SVGIG (reference sequence). The length of the CDR3 is 16 residues. In nucleotides, the CDR3 is TGTGCCTGGAGTCCCCCCGGGTTACAAGCTAACTATGGCTACACCTTC. This gives the protein CAWSPPGLQANYGYTF.

This chain joins TRBV10-3 and TRBJ2-1; tentative D call: TRBD2 (5 bases). V was clipped by 6 bases and J by 5 bases, with 14 bases between them. The germline gives CDR1 ENHRY, CDR2 SYGVKD. This CDR3 has 14 residues. The DNA of the CDR3 is TGTGCCATCAGGGACTCCACACCCAACAATGAGCAGTTCTTC. Residues: CAIRDSTPNNEQFF.

The chain couples TRBV2 to TRBJ1-2, with TRBD1 matching over 9 bases. V shed 3 bases, J shed 4 bases, and the junction held 6 bases outside the gene matches. Germline CDR1 SNHLY, CDR2 FYNNEI. The CDR3 runs to 15 residues. The CDR3 loop is CASSDGQGRTYGYTF. CDR3 DNA: TGTGCCAGCAGTGACGGACAGGGGCGCACCTATGGCTACACCTTC.